A selection of T cell receptor beta chains follows, all from one sample in a study of T cell responses to AZD1222 COVID-19 vaccine. Clones were read by immunoSEQ multiplex PCR, and TCRdb kept only the in-frame ones, dropping some. Counted here are roughly 55,000 clones, roughly 85% occurring once; the ten biggest clones make up approximately 4.1%. The specimen comprised peripheral blood, sampled on day 0 of AZD1222 vaccination. These receptors came from an adult in good health. CDR3s include the opening cysteine and the closing phenylalanine or tryptophan.

j_gene	v_gene	CDR3aa
TRBJ1-6	TRBV3-1/TRBV3-2	CASSQEFTGVSPLHF
TRBJ1-2	TRBV2	CASSRDRNYGYTF
TRBJ2-1	TRBV5-1	CASSLDGGGPYYNEQFF
TRBJ2-7	TRBV24-1	CATSDTGTGDYEQYF
TRBJ2-3	TRBV5-6	CASSATGTGYPRTDTQYF
TRBJ1-6	TRBV2	CASSEKQHSYNSPLHF
TRBJ2-7	TRBV6-1	CASSVGLFRQGRNEQYF
TRBJ1-5	TRBV3-1/TRBV3-2	CASSPGTGGNNQPQHF
TRBJ1-3	TRBV10-1	CASSEPGEGNTIYF
TRBJ2-7	TRBV4-1	CASSQTEEPRYEQYF
TRBJ2-1	TRBV19	CASSRSRNEQFF
TRBJ1-6	TRBV19	CASSISTVAMVLYSPLHF
TRBJ1-2	TRBV28	CASSSPRDRVESGYTF
TRBJ2-2	TRBV7-2	CASSLRGTASAGELFF
TRBJ2-2	TRBV6-5	CASSFSGLANTGELFF
TRBJ1-5	TRBV2	CASGQGVASNQPQHF
TRBJ2-2	TRBV18	CASSRTGQHTGELFF
TRBJ1-1	TRBV6-5	CASSYFGGRGNTEAFF
TRBJ1-1	TRBV19	CASSAFPGANTEAFF
TRBJ2-7	TRBV11-2	CASSLPRQGADEQYF
TRBJ1-5	TRBV30	CAWNEGNQPQHF
TRBJ1-6	TRBV3-1/TRBV3-2	CASSPRVGTDSYNSPLHF
TRBJ2-1	TRBV14	CASSPFNNEQFF
TRBJ2-7	TRBV5-6	CASSLGGKGTYEQYF
TRBJ2-7	TRBV7-2	CASSLARGSRSYEQYF
TRBJ2-7	TRBV5-4	CASSDTGGQERVLYF
TRBJ2-7	TRBV4-1	CASSQPGTTPYEQYF
TRBJ2-7	TRBV11-2	CASSLHVGQGARVEQYF
TRBJ2-7	TRBV27	CASSLSAGEIYEQYF
TRBJ1-1	TRBV3-1/TRBV3-2	CASSRSETGGTEAFF
TRBJ2-5	TRBV6-2/TRBV6-3	CASSLGQGRYQETQYF
TRBJ1-1	TRBV19	CASTVDYGRTEAFF
TRBJ1-1	TRBV28	CASSQGVRNTEAFF
TRBJ1-2	TRBV19	CASSPGTAMLTNYGYTF
TRBJ1-6	TRBV19	CASSTDSEYSPLHF
TRBJ1-2	TRBV19	CASSPRGTLYGYTF